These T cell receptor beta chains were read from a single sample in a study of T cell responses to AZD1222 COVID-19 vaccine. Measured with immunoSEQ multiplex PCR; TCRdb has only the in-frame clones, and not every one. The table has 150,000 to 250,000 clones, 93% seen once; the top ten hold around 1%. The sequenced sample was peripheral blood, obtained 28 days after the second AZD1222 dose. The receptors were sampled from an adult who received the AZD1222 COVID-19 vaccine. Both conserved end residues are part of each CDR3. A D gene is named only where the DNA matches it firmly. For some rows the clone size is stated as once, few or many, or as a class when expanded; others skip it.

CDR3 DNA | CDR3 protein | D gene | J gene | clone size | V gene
TGTGCCAGCAACCACGGCCGGGACAGGGTTTACGAGCAGTACTTC | CASNHGRDRVYEQYF | TRBD1 | TRBJ2-7 | - | TRBV2
TGTGCCAGTAGTAGGGGCGGACAGGGAGCTTTTTCACCCCTCCACTTT | CASSRGGQGAFSPLHF | TRBD1 | TRBJ1-6 | - | TRBV19
TGCAGTGCTGGTGACGCGGGACGGACCTACGAGCAGTACTTC | CSAGDAGRTYEQYF | - | TRBJ2-7 | once | TRBV20-1
TGTGCCAGCAGGGTTGAGGTAAATCAGCCCCAGCATTTT | CASRVEVNQPQHF | - | TRBJ1-5 | - | TRBV12-3/TRBV12-4
TGCGCCAGCAGCGAAAACACCGGGACAGGGGTTAACACCGGGGAGCTGTTTTTT | CASSENTGTGVNTGELFF | TRBD1 | TRBJ2-2 | - | TRBV5-1
TGTGCCAGCACCTCCGGGACAGCCAACACTGAAGCTTTCTTT | CASTSGTANTEAFF | TRBD1 | TRBJ1-1 | - | TRBV2
TGTGCCAGCAGTTCGCCTGTTGGTAAAGGCCCCGAGGGCTACACCTTC | CASSSPVGKGPEGYTF | - | TRBJ1-2 | - | TRBV28
TGTGCCAGCAGCTTAGCCGGTAGACAGGGTGGCGAGCAGTTCTTC | CASSLAGRQGGEQFF | TRBD1 | TRBJ2-1 | once | TRBV7-9
TGCGCCAGCAGCTTGGCCGCGGGCGGAGCCCAAAACACTGAAGCTTTCTTT | CASSLAAGGAQNTEAFF | - | TRBJ1-1 | once | TRBV5-1
TGCGCCAGCAGCCAAAATTCGGGCCGGAACACTGAAGCTTTCTTT | CASSQNSGRNTEAFF | - | TRBJ1-1 | - | TRBV4-1
TGCAGCGTTGAGTCCCCCTACGAGCAGTACTTC | CSVESPYEQYF | - | TRBJ2-7 | - | TRBV29-1
TGTGCCACCAGGGAGGGTTCGAACTATGGCTACACCTTC | CATREGSNYGYTF | - | TRBJ1-2 | - | TRBV24-1
TGCGCCAGCAGCTCTGGGGCAGGGGGCGCCTCCTACGAGCAGTACTTC | CASSSGAGGASYEQYF | TRBD1 | TRBJ2-7 | - | TRBV5-1
TGTGCCAGCGAGAGGGGTCCTGGAAACACCATATATTTT | CASERGPGNTIYF | - | TRBJ1-3 | - | TRBV28
TGCGCCAGCAGTGAGTCCCCAGGGATCTACAATGAGCAGTTCTTC | CASSESPGIYNEQFF | - | TRBJ2-1 | - | TRBV10-2
TGCGCCAGCAAGATGAGGGCTGCCTCTTATGGCTACACCTTC | CASKMRAASYGYTF | - | TRBJ1-2 | once | TRBV4-3
TGTGCCAGCAGTTCCACACCCGGACAGGGTCGAGATACGCAGTATTTT | CASSSTPGQGRDTQYF | TRBD1 | TRBJ2-3 | once | TRBV27
TGTGCCAGCTACCCAGGAGGAAGGAATGAAAAACTGTTTTTT | CASYPGGRNEKLFF | - | TRBJ1-4 | - | TRBV6-5
TGTGCCAGCAGCCAACCGGGACTGAGTTACGAGCAGTACTTC | CASSQPGLSYEQYF | - | TRBJ2-7 | - | TRBV3-1/TRBV3-2
TGTGCCAGCAGTTCTCAGGGGCGGAGTGGCTACACCTTC | CASSSQGRSGYTF | - | TRBJ1-2 | - | TRBV12-3/TRBV12-4
TGTGCCAGCAGCGTAGCCCCCGTCGCGGGGGTGACCTACGAGCAGTACTTC | CASSVAPVAGVTYEQYF | TRBD2 | TRBJ2-7 | - | TRBV9
TGTGCCAGCAGCTCGGACAGGGCGAGGACTGAAGCTTTCTTT | CASSSDRARTEAFF | TRBD1 | TRBJ1-1 | - | TRBV5-8
TGTGCCAGCAGCCCGCGGACATTCGCCATAGTTGAGAATTCACCCCTCCACTTT | CASSPRTFAIVENSPLHF | - | TRBJ1-6 | - | TRBV5-4
TGTGCCAGCAGCCAAGATTTGATAGGGGAAGGCTACACCTTC | CASSQDLIGEGYTF | - | TRBJ1-2 | - | TRBV4-2
TGTGCCAGCAGCCGGACTAGCGGGGACACCGGGGAGCTGTTTTTT | CASSRTSGDTGELFF | TRBD2 | TRBJ2-2 | - | TRBV6-5
TGTGCCAGCAGGGGTATAAGGGCCGGATCTCCCTCGGTCGGGCAGTACTTC | CASRGIRAGSPSVGQYF | - | TRBJ2-7 | - | TRBV28
TGTGCCAGCAGCTTAGGTTCACACCCTGAGGGGCAAGCTTTCTTT | CASSLGSHPEGQAFF | - | TRBJ1-1 | - | TRBV7-9
TGTGCCACGCGGGGGGCCGTGGGTTCACCCCTCCACTTT | CATRGAVGSPLHF | - | TRBJ1-6 | - | TRBV6-5
TGCAGTGCTAGTGTCGGACAGGCGACCGGGGTGGGCAATCAGCCCCAGCATTTT | CSASVGQATGVGNQPQHF | TRBD1 | TRBJ1-5 | - | TRBV20-1
TGTGCCAGCAGCTTGGGGCCAGAGACAGATACGCAGTATTTT | CASSLGPETDTQYF | - | TRBJ2-3 | - | TRBV5-4
TGTGCCAGCAGCCCGTTAGGCGTCAGCACAGATACGCAGTATTTT | CASSPLGVSTDTQYF | - | TRBJ2-3 | - | TRBV5-4
TGTGCCAGCAGCGTAGCTTACCGGAGCTCTGGAAACACCATATATTTT | CASSVAYRSSGNTIYF | - | TRBJ1-3 | - | TRBV9
TGTGCCAGCAGCGCTGGACGGCACCGGGAGCTGTTTTTT | CASSAGRHRELFF | - | TRBJ2-2 | - | TRBV11-3
TGTGCCAGCAGTTCCCCTCGGACAGGGGACGACACTGAAGCTTTCTTT | CASSSPRTGDDTEAFF | TRBD1 | TRBJ1-1 | - | TRBV6-2/TRBV6-3
TGTGCCAGCAGTCCCGGAGAGACCCAGTACTTC | CASSPGETQYF | - | TRBJ2-5 | once | TRBV28
TGTGCCAGCAGCCCGGACAGGTTTGGCTACACCTTC | CASSPDRFGYTF | TRBD1 | TRBJ1-2 | - | TRBV5-4
TGTGCCAGCTCACCACCGGATGGGGGCGAACTGTTTTTT | CASSPPDGGELFF | - | TRBJ1-4 | - | TRBV18
TGTGCCATCACAGGGTCCGGGGAGCTGTTTTTT | CAITGSGELFF | - | TRBJ2-2 | - | TRBV10-3
TGTGCCACCAGTGATTTGCGCCAGGGGTCCGGGGAGCTGTTTTTT | CATSDLRQGSGELFF | - | TRBJ2-2 | - | TRBV24-1
TGTGCCAGTAGTATCAGGTTAGCGGGGAGCACCGACAATGAGCAGTTCTTC | CASSIRLAGSTDNEQFF | TRBD2 | TRBJ2-1 | - | TRBV19
TGCGCCAGCAGCCAGACCGGGGCAGGGCGAGACGAGCAGTACTTC | CASSQTGAGRDEQYF | - | TRBJ2-7 | - | TRBV4-1
TGTGCCAGCAGCTTAGTGGGGGTTGGCTACACCTTC | CASSLVGVGYTF | - | TRBJ1-2 | - | TRBV11-2
TGCGCCAGCAGCTTCGGGACTAGCTCCTACAATGAGCAGTTCTTC | CASSFGTSSYNEQFF | TRBD2 | TRBJ2-1 | - | TRBV5-1
TGTGCCAGTAGTCTCTTAATCCCAGGTGAAGCTTTCTTT | CASSLLIPGEAFF | - | TRBJ1-1 | once | TRBV19
TGTGCCAGCAGCCAAGGAGGATTCTTCGATATACCCCTCCACTTT | CASSQGGFFDIPLHF | - | TRBJ1-6 | - | TRBV4-2